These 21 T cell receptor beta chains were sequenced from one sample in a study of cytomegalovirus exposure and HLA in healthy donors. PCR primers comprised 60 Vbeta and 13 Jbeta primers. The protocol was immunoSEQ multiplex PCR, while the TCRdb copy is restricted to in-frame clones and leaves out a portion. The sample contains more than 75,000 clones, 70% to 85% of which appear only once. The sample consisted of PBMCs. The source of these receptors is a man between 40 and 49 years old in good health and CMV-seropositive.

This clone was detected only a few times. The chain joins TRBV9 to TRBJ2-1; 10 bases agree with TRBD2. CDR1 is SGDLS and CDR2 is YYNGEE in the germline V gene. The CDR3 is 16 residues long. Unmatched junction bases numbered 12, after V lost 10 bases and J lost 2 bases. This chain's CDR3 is CASQRGGGEPYNEQFF. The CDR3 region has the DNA TGTGCCTCGCAGCGGGGGGGCGGGGAGCCCTACAATGAGCAGTTCTTC. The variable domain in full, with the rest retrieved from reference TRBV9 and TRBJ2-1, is DSGVTQTPKHLITATGQRVTLRCSPRSGDLSVYWYQQSLDQGLQFLIQYYNGEERAKGNILERFSAQQFPDLHSELNLSSLELGDSALYFCASQRGGGEPYNEQFFGPGTRLTVL.

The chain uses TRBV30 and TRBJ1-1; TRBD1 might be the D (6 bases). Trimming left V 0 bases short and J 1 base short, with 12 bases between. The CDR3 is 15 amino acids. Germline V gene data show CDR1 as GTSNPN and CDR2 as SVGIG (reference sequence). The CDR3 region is CAWSVDGGGNTEAFF. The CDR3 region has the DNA TGTGCCTGGAGTGTGGATGGGGGCGGGAACACTGAAGCTTTCTTT.

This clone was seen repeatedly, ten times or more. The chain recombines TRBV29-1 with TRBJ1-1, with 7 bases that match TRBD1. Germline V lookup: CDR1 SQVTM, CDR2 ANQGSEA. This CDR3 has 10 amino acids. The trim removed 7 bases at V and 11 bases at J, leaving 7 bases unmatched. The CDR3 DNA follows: TGCAGCGCCGGCGAACAGGGGGCTTTCTTT. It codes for CSAGEQGAFF.

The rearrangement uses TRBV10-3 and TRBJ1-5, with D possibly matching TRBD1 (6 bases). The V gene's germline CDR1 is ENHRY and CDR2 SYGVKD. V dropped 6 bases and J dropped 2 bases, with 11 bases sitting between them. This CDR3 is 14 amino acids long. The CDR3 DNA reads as TGTGCCATCAGGCAGGACAGCGGCAATCAGCCCCAGCATTTT. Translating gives CAIRQDSGNQPQHF.

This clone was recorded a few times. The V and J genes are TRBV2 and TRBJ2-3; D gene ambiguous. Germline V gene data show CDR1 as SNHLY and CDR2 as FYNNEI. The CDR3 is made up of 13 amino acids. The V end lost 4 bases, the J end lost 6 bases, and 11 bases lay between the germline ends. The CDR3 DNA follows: TGTGCCAGCAGTGTTGAAGCGACCGATACGCAGTATTTT. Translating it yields CASSVEATDTQYF.

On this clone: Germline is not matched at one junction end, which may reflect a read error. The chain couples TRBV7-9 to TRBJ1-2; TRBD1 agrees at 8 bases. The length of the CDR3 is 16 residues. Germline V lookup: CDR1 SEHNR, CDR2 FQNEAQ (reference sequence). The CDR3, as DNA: TGTTCCAGCAGCCCCACAGGGGGAGCAGGGAACTATGGCTACACCTTC. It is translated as CSSSPTGGAGNYGYTF.

The CDR3 spells CASSLAKRGRSYNEQFF. In DNA form, the CDR3 reads TGTGCCAGCAGCTTGGCCAAGCGGGGGAGGTCCTACAATGAGCAGTTCTTC. V is TRBV5-4 and J is TRBJ2-1; 8 bases fit TRBD2. Germline V gene sequence: CDR1 SGHNT, CDR2 YYREEE (reference sequence). The CDR3 has 17 residues. V lost 0 bases, J lost 1 base, and 6 bases stayed unmatched.

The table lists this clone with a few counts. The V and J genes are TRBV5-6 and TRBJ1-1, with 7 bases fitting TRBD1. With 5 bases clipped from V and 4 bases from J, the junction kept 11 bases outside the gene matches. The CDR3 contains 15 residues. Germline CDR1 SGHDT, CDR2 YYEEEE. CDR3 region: CASRQGRSGGTEAFF. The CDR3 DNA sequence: TGTGCCAGCAGGCAGGGGAGGTCAGGGGGCACTGAAGCTTTCTTT. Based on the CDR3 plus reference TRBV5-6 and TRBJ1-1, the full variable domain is DAGVTQSPTHLIKTRGQQVTLRCSPKSGHDTVSWYQQALGQGPQFIFQYYEEEERQRGNFPDRFSGHQFPNYSSELNVNALLLGDSALYLCASRQGRSGGTEAFFGQGTRLTVV.

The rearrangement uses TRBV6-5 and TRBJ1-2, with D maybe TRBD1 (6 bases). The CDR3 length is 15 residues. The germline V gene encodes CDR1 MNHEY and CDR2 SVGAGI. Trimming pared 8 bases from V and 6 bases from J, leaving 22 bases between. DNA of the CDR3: TGTGCCAGCTCTAACCCCCGGGGGGGCGGTGATGGCTACACCTTC. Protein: CASSNPRGGGDGYTF.

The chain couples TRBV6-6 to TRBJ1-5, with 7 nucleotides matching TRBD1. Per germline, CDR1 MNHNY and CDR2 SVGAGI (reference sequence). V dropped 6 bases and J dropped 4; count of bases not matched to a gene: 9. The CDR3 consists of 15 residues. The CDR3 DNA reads TGTGCCAGCAGCTTAAACAGGGGAATTAATCAGCCCCAGCATTTT. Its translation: CASSLNRGINQPQHF.

This CDR3 is CASSPQVYGGYTF. The CDR3 DNA is TGTGCCAGCAGTCCCCAGGTGTATGGTGGCTACACCTTC. The V gene is TRBV6-5, the J gene TRBJ1-2; D not certain. The germline CDR1 and CDR2 sequences are MNHEY and SVGAGI. The CDR3 contains 13 residues. V lost 5 bases and J lost 7, with 14 bases in between.

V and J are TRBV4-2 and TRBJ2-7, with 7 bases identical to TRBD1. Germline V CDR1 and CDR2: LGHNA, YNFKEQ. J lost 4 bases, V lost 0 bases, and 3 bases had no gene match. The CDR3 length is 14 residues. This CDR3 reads CASSQETGAYEQYF. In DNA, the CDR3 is TGTGCCAGCAGCCAAGAAACAGGGGCGTACGAGCAGTACTTC.

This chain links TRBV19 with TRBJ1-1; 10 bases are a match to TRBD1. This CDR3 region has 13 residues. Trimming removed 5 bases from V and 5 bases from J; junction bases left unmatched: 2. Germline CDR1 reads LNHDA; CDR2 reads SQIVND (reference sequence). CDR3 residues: CASSWDRGTEAFF. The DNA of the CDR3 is TGTGCCAGTAGTTGGGACAGGGGAACTGAAGCTTTCTTT.

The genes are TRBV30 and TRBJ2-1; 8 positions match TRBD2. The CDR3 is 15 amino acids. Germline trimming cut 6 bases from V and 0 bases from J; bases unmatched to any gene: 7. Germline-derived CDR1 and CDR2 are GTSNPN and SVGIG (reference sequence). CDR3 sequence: CACRPREGSYNEQFF. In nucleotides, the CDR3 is TGTGCCTGCAGACCTCGGGAGGGCTCCTACAATGAGCAGTTCTTC.

CDR3 in DNA: TGTGCCAGCAGCCGGACGGGAACGGAAGTCACCTTC. Protein sequence: CASSRTGTEVTF. The chain is built from TRBV7-9 and TRBJ1-2; D not resolved. V lost 5 bases to trimming and J lost 13 bases, with 17 bases between them. CDR3 size: 12 residues. Germline CDR1 SEHNR, CDR2 FQNEAQ (reference sequence).

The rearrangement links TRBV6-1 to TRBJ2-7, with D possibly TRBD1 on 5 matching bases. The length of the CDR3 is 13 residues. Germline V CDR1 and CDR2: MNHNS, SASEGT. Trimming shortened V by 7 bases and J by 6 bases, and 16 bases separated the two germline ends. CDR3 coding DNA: TGTGCCAGCAATAAGGAAATTAGGGGCGAGCAGTACTTC. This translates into CASNKEIRGEQYF.

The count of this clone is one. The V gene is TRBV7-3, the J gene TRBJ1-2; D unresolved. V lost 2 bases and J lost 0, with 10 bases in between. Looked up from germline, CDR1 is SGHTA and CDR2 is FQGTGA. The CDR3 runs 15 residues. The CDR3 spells CASSLSGSPNYGYTF. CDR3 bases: TGTGCCAGCAGCTTATCCGGGTCGCCTAACTATGGCTACACCTTC.

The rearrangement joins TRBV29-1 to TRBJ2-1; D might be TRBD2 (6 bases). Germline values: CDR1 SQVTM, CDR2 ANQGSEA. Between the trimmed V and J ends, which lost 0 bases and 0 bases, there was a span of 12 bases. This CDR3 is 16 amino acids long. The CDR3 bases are TGCAGCGTTGAAGATCACGGGGGAAGCTCCTACAATGAGCAGTTCTTC. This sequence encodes CSVEDHGGSSYNEQFF.

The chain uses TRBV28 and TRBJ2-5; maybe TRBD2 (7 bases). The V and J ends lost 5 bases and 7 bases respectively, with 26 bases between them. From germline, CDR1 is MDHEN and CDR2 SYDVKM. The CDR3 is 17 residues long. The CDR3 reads CASSRIGGALGGATQYF. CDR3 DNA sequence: TGTGCCAGCAGTAGAATAGGGGGGGCCCTCGGGGGAGCGACCCAGTACTTC.

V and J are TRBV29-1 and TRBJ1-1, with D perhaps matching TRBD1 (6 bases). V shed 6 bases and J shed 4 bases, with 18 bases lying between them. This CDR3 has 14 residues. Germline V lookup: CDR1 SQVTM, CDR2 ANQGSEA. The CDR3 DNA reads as TGCAGCGTCTACCGCGCGGGGGCGAGCACTGAAGCTTTCTTT. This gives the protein CSVYRAGASTEAFF.

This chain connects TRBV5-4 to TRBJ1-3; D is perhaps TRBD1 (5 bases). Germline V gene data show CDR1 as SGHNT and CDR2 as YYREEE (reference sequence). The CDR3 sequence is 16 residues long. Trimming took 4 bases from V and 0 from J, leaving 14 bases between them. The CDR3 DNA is TGTGCCAGCAGCCCTGGGGACTGGGCCTCTGGAAACACCATATATTTT. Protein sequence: CASSPGDWASGNTIYF.